The 16 T cell receptor beta chains listed next were all sequenced from one sample in a study of blood T cell repertoires in COVID-19. Using immunoSEQ multiplex PCR, the repertoire was profiled, and TCRdb retains in-frame clones only, with some absent. The sample has fewer than 200,000 clones; under 85% are singletons. Sequenced: peripheral blood. The receptors derive from a man between 60 and 75 years old who had recovered from COVID-19.

A remark on this clone: Since a much larger clone is just one base distant, this may be a read error. The CDR3 DNA is TGCGCCAGCAGCCCAGGGGAGAACACTGAAGCTTTCTTT. Protein sequence: CASSPGENTEAFF. The chain employs TRBV5-1 and TRBJ1-1; D might be TRBD1 (6 bases). The CDR3 is made up of 13 amino acids. The germline gives CDR1 SGHRS, CDR2 YFSETQ. V gave up 4 bases and J gave up 1 base, with 8 bases separating them.

Only a few counts were recorded for this clone. The chain recombines TRBV9 with TRBJ2-7, with D unresolved. Germline lookup yields CDR1 SGDLS and CDR2 YYNGEE. V was shortened by 7 bases and J by 2 bases, with 13 bases between the two germline ends. The CDR3 contains 13 residues. The CDR3 region has the DNA TGTGCCAGCTCGGGTGGGTCCCCCTACGAGCAGTACTTC. Protein sequence: CASSGGSPYEQYF.

The V gene is TRBV15, the J gene TRBJ2-1; 8 bases fit TRBD2. There are 14 residues in the CDR3. Germline CDR1 LNHNV, CDR2 YYDKDF (reference sequence). J was trimmed by 3 bases and V by 4 bases; bases with no gene match: 2. Written as DNA, the CDR3 is TGTGCCACCAGCATAGGGACTAGCTACAATGAGCAGTTCTTC. Translated: CATSIGTSYNEQFF.

The chain recombines TRBV7-8 with TRBJ1-1; no firm D call. CDR1 and CDR2 from the germline V gene are SGHVS and FQNEAQ. V lost 8 bases and J 3 bases, leaving 13 bases between the germline ends. The CDR3 spans 13 residues. The CDR3 coding sequence is TGTGCCAGCGGTGCTGTGAGAGACACTGAAGCTTTCTTT. Translated: CASGAVRDTEAFF.

The rearrangement joins TRBV30 to TRBJ1-2; 8 bases align to TRBD1. With 6 bases clipped from V and 6 bases from J, the junction kept 9 bases outside the gene matches. Germline values: CDR1 GTSNPN, CDR2 SVGIG (reference sequence). CDR3 length equals 13 residues. CDR3 region: CACYGQGPHGYTF. The CDR3 DNA reads TGTGCCTGTTATGGACAGGGTCCTCATGGCTACACCTTC.

This clone was seen more than once but under ten times. Other DNA sequences in this specimen translate into the identical CDR3. The CDR3, as DNA: TGCGCCAGCAGCCTAGGACAGGGAGCGGAAAAACTGTTTTTT. It translates to CASSLGQGAEKLFF. This sequence joins TRBV5-1 and TRBJ1-4; 8 positions match TRBD1. The CDR3 has 14 residues. Germline values: CDR1 SGHRS, CDR2 YFSETQ. J lost 8 bases, V lost 4 bases, and 7 bases had no gene match.

J is TRBJ1-5 and V is TRBV12-5; D uncertain. The CDR3 sequence is 19 residues long. Germline loops: CDR1 LGHNT, CDR2 FRNRAP. Trimming removed 4 bases from V and 0 bases from J, with 22 bases in between. CDR3: CASGSLPQAATYSNQPQHF. In nucleotides, the CDR3 is TGTGCTAGTGGTTCACTCCCCCAAGCCGCCACCTATAGCAATCAGCCCCAGCATTTT.

The chain has TRBV3-1 (or the pseudogene TRBV3-2) and TRBJ1-1; 8 nucleotides match TRBD1. The CDR3 sequence is 13 residues long. The V gene's germline CDR1 is LGHDT and CDR2 YNNKEL (reference sequence). V dropped 1 base and J dropped 10; count of bases not matched to a gene: 5. Here the CDR3 DNA reads TGTGCCAGCAGCCAAGGAGACAGGGGACGAGCTTTCTTT. It translates to CASSQGDRGRAFF.

This sequence joins TRBV6-1 and TRBJ1-3; D remains unclear. This CDR3 spans 12 amino acids. Per germline, CDR1 MNHNS and CDR2 SASEGT. The germline V and J ends were trimmed by 1 base and 9 bases, with 7 bases remaining between them. The CDR3 loop reads CASSEGGFTIYF. In DNA form, the CDR3 reads TGTGCCAGCAGTGAAGGAGGGTTCACCATATATTTT.

In its sample, this clone was seen a few times. This chain uses TRBV6-6 with TRBJ2-7; D perhaps matches TRBD1 (6 bases). The CDR3 runs 14 residues. Trimming removed 2 bases from V and 2 bases from J, with 10 bases in between. Germline V gene data show CDR1 as MNHNY and CDR2 as SVGAGI (reference sequence). The CDR3 sequence: CASSYRQGPYEQYF. In DNA, the CDR3 is TGTGCCAGCAGTTACCGCCAGGGGCCCTACGAGCAGTACTTC.

The chain is built from TRBV5-5 and TRBJ1-1; 11 positions agree with TRBD1. CDR1 and CDR2 from the germline V gene are SGHKS and YYEKEE (reference sequence). The CDR3 consists of 15 residues. The trim removed 4 bases at V and 7 bases at J, leaving 9 bases unmatched. The CDR3 DNA follows: TGTGCCAGCAGCCGCCCCGGGACAGGGGGTTTTGAAGCTTTCTTT. Amino acid sequence: CASSRPGTGGFEAFF.

V gene TRBV5-1 combines with J gene TRBJ2-7; 13 nucleotides agree with TRBD2. The CDR3 length is 18 residues. In germline, CDR1 is SGHRS, CDR2 YFSETQ. The V and J ends lost 4 bases and 3 bases, in that order; junction bases with no gene match: 13. In DNA form, the CDR3 reads TGCGCCAGCAGCCTTCGGACTAGCGGGGGCCTAGATCACTACGAGCAGTACTTC. Protein sequence: CASSLRTSGGLDHYEQYF.

The CDR3: CASSPGSGYEQYF. The DNA for the CDR3 is TGTGCCAGCAGCCCCGGGTCAGGGTACGAGCAGTACTTC. V and J are TRBV6-5 and TRBJ2-7; maybe TRBD1 (5 bases). This CDR3 region has 13 residues. Germline assignment: CDR1 MNHEY and CDR2 SVGAGI. The V end was cut by 6 bases, the J end by 4 bases, with 13 bases between.

V usage is TRBV19 and J usage is TRBJ2-2; possibly TRBD1 for D (6 bases). The CDR3 covers 13 residues. The V and J ends lost 10 bases and 7 bases respectively, with 16 bases between them. Looked up from germline, CDR1 is LNHDA and CDR2 is SQIVND (reference sequence). The CDR3: CATLRGLDGELFF. The CDR3 DNA reads TGTGCCACCTTAAGGGGGTTGGACGGGGAGCTGTTTTTT.

V and J are TRBV21-1 and TRBJ1-5; TRBD1 was called by the table and not checked on the DNA. TRBV21-1 is a pseudogene segment. The CDR3 totals 18 residues. This CDR3 reads CASSNPKDRGDSNQPQHF. The CDR3 bases are TGTGCCAGCAGCAACCCGAAGGACAGGGGGGATAGCAATCAGCCCCAGCATTTT.

The CDR3 bases are TGTGCCTGGAGTGCGACAGTGAACACTGAAGCTTTCTTT. Its translation is CAWSATVNTEAFF. The rearrangement links TRBV30 to TRBJ1-1, with TRBD1 as a possible D gene (5 bases). Germline V gene sequence: CDR1 GTSNPN, CDR2 SVGIG (reference sequence). V lost 1 base, J lost 0 bases, and 6 bases lay in between. This CDR3 contains 13 residues.